A single sample gave rise to the 13 T cell receptor beta chains below, sequenced in a study of shared clonotypes between healthy human individuals. Repertoires were generated with immunoSEQ multiplex PCR, while TCRdb's copy carries only in-frame clones and drops some. The sample lists 2 million to 2.5 million clones; approximately 90% were seen once. Material for sequencing was naive CD4+ T cells from PBMCs. Subset indicated: CD45RA+ positively selected. These receptor sequences come from a man aged 18 to 29 in good health. Some clones in this sample may be carry-over from other donors' samples.

The rearrangement uses TRBV29-1 and TRBJ2-1; 9 positions agree with TRBD1. Germline values: CDR1 SQVTM, CDR2 ANQGSEA. The CDR3 has 13 amino acids. The V segment lost 7 bases and the J segment 9 bases; nucleotides outside the gene matches: 10. The CDR3 is CSARQGGRPEQFF. CDR3 nucleotide sequence: TGCAGCGCGCGACAGGGGGGTCGGCCTGAGCAGTTCTTC.

This rearrangement joins TRBV11-2 to TRBJ2-7; the D gene could be TRBD1 or TRBD2 (5 bases each). Trimming stripped 4 bases from V and 5 bases from J, with 15 bases between. The CDR3 consists of 14 residues. The germline V gene encodes CDR1 SGHAT and CDR2 FQNNGV. This CDR3 is CASSYTRGLNEQYF. CDR3 sequence (DNA): TGTGCCAGCAGCTACACTAGGGGTCTGAACGAGCAGTACTTC.

This clone appeared a few times. V and J are TRBV5-3 and TRBJ1-1; no definite D call. TRBV5-3 is treated as an ORF (open reading frame) with a function not yet certain. The CDR3 covers 14 residues. The germline V and J ends were trimmed by 1 base and 2 bases, with 9 bases remaining between them. The CDR3 DNA follows: TGTGCCAGAAGCTTGCTGAGGAGAAACACTGAAGCTTTCTTT. Translation gives CARSLLRRNTEAFF.

This chain joins TRBV7-2 and TRBJ2-2, with D maybe TRBD1 (5 bases). The CDR3 is 15 residues long. V dropped 4 bases and J dropped 3 bases, with 12 bases sitting between them. Germline-derived CDR1 and CDR2 are SGHTA and FQGNSA. The CDR3 DNA sequence: TGTGCCAGCAGCTCCGACAGTTTCTACACCGGGGAGCTGTTTTTT. It translates to CASSSDSFYTGELFF.

V and J are TRBV5-1 and TRBJ1-2; D is perhaps TRBD1 (5 bases). V lost 4 bases, J lost 8 bases, and 18 bases lay in between. This CDR3 spans 14 amino acids. Germline V gene sequence: CDR1 SGHRS, CDR2 YFSETQ. For the CDR3, the DNA is TGCGCCAGCAGCCATGGCTTCAGGGAAGGCGGCTACACCTTC. Protein sequence: CASSHGFREGGYTF.

The chain has TRBV18 and TRBJ2-3; D gene unclear. V gave up 6 bases and J gave up 4 bases, with 14 bases separating them. The V gene's germline CDR1 is KGHSH and CDR2 LQKENI. This CDR3 has 14 amino acids. The CDR3 nucleotides are TGTGCCAGCTCCCAAGTTAGCCGGGCAGATACGCAGTATTTT. As protein: CASSQVSRADTQYF.

V and J are TRBV15 and TRBJ2-1; D not resolved. This CDR3 region has 14 residues. V lost 5 bases to trimming and J lost 4 bases, with 12 bases between them. Germline CDR1 and CDR2: LNHNV and YYDKDF (reference sequence). The CDR3 DNA is TGTGCCACCAGCGAACGGGTTTTGTACAATGAGCAGTTCTTC. Translation: CATSERVLYNEQFF.

This clone has only a few counts. The chain joins TRBV27 to TRBJ1-2, with TRBD1 as a possible D gene (6 bases). Trimming left V 5 bases short and J 4 bases short, with 11 bases between. The CDR3 extends over 13 amino acids. The germline V gene encodes CDR1 MNHEY and CDR2 SMNVEV (reference sequence). CDR3 DNA: TGTGCCAGCAGTGGAACAGGGTTCTATGGCTACACCTTC. It translates to CASSGTGFYGYTF.

The rearrangement joins TRBV5-6 to TRBJ1-2; tentatively, D is TRBD1 (5 bases). V lost 10 bases to trimming and J lost 0 bases, with 25 bases between them. The CDR3 runs 17 residues. Germline CDR1 reads SGHDT; CDR2 reads YYEEEE. The CDR3 region has the DNA TGTGCCGCCAGTTACGAGGGGCGGGCTCCGGCTAACTATGGCTACACCTTC. This encodes CAASYEGRAPANYGYTF.

The V gene is TRBV7-2, the J gene TRBJ2-1; perhaps TRBD1 as D (5 bases). Deletions cut 1 base from V and 7 bases from J, with 14 bases between. This CDR3 comprises 15 residues. Germline CDR1 SGHTA, CDR2 FQGNSA. CDR3 nucleotides: TGTGCCAGCAGCTTAGGGAGTCCAGGGATGAATGAGCAGTTCTTC. Translated: CASSLGSPGMNEQFF.

This chain joins TRBV9 and TRBJ1-3; D may be TRBD1 (5 bases). The CDR3 runs to 18 residues. V was clipped by 3 bases and J by 0 bases, with 19 bases between them. Germline-derived CDR1 and CDR2 are SGDLS and YYNGEE. For the CDR3, the DNA is TGTGCCAGCAGCGGAGGCGCCGGGGGGTTTCACTCTGGAAACACCATATATTTT. Protein product: CASSGGAGGFHSGNTIYF.

The chain links TRBV7-3 to TRBJ2-4; perhaps TRBD1 as D (6 bases). The CDR3 covers 18 residues. V lost 5 bases to trimming and J lost 8 bases, with 28 bases between them. Germline V gives CDR1 SGHTA, CDR2 FQGTGA. Written as DNA, the CDR3 is TGTGCCAGCAGCCCCTCCGGGTGGGCAGCACACAGGGTGGACATTCAGTACTTC. Its translation is CASSPSGWAAHRVDIQYF.

The chain uses TRBV2 and TRBJ1-4; no definite D call. Trimming removed 8 bases at V and 5 bases at J, with 12 bases between. Germline loops: CDR1 SNHLY, CDR2 FYNNEI. This CDR3 has 13 residues. The DNA of the CDR3 is TGTGCCAGCGTGGGTCCTGAAAATGAAAAACTGTTTTTT. This translates into CASVGPENEKLFF.